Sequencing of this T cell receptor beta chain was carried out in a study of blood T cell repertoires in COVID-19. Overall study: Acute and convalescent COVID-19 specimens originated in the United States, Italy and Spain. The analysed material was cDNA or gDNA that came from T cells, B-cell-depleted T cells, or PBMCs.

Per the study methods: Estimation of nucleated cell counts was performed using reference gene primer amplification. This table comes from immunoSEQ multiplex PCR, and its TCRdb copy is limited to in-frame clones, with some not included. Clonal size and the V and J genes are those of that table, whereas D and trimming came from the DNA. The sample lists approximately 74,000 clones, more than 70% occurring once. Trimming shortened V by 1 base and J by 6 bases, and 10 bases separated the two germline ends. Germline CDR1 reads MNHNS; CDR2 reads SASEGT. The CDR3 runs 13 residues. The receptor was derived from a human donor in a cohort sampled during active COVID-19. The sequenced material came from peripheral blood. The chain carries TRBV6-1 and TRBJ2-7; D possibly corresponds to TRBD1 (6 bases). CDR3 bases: TGTGCCAGCAGTGAAGTGGGGGCGCGCGAGCAGTACTTC. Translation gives CASSEVGAREQYF.